A selection of T cell receptor beta chains follows, all from one sample in a study of OX40 agonist ivuxolimab in advanced cancers. Assay: immunoSEQ multiplex PCR; the TCRdb copy retains only in-frame clones and omits some. The sample holds 69,000 or so clones, approximately 90% seen once. The specimen was CD4+ or CD8+ T cells sorted from blood, collected in a trial of the OX40 agonist ivuxolimab. The origin of the receptors is an adult with an advanced solid tumor such as melanoma, head and neck, liver or kidney cancer. Each CDR3 is given with its conserved first and last residue. Fields, in order: clone size, J gene, CDR3 length, V gene, D gene, CDR3 DNA, CDR3 protein. The D gene is left open where the match is weak. A clone size is listed for some rows: how often the clone was seen (once, few, many), or a class if it is expanded.

clone_size: -; j_call: TRBJ2-5; cdr3_length: 14; v_call: TRBV27; d_call: -; cdr3_nt: TGTGCCAGCAGTTCCCTTGGGTCCCAAGAGACCCAGTACTTC; cdr3_aa: CASSSLGSQETQYF
clone_size: -; j_call: TRBJ2-7; cdr3_length: 12; v_call: TRBV27; d_call: -; cdr3_nt: TGTGCCAGCGGAGTACAAAACTACGAGCAGTACTTC; cdr3_aa: CASGVQNYEQYF
clone_size: -; j_call: TRBJ2-1; cdr3_length: 15; v_call: TRBV10-3; d_call: TRBD2; cdr3_nt: TGTGCCATCAGTGGATCCCTAGCGGGGGAGGATGAGCAGTTCTTC; cdr3_aa: CAISGSLAGEDEQFF
clone_size: -; j_call: TRBJ2-7; cdr3_length: 13; v_call: TRBV30; d_call: -; cdr3_nt: TGTGCCTGGTCTAGGGGGGGTTTGGACGAGCAGTACTTC; cdr3_aa: CAWSRGGLDEQYF
clone_size: -; j_call: TRBJ1-2; cdr3_length: 15; v_call: TRBV5-5; d_call: -; cdr3_nt: TGTGCCAGCAGCTGGGGAGAAGGACAGCCCTATGGCTACACCTTC; cdr3_aa: CASSWGEGQPYGYTF
clone_size: -; j_call: TRBJ1-2; cdr3_length: 15; v_call: TRBV4-3; d_call: -; cdr3_nt: TGCGCCAGCAGCCAAGAAGAACAGGTTTACTATGGCTACACCTTC; cdr3_aa: CASSQEEQVYYGYTF
clone_size: -; j_call: TRBJ1-5; cdr3_length: 13; v_call: TRBV19; d_call: -; cdr3_nt: TGTGCCAGTAGTATGAGGGGGGATCAGCCCCAGCATTTT; cdr3_aa: CASSMRGDQPQHF
clone_size: -; j_call: TRBJ1-3; cdr3_length: 16; v_call: TRBV5-6; d_call: -; cdr3_nt: TGTGCCAGCAGCCCCCAAGGGGGGATGCTTGGAAACACCATATATTTT; cdr3_aa: CASSPQGGMLGNTIYF
clone_size: -; j_call: TRBJ2-5; cdr3_length: 17; v_call: TRBV19; d_call: TRBD1; cdr3_nt: TGTGCCAGTAAAGTCAGGGGGCTGGCTGGGTCGGAGGAGACCCAGTACTTC; cdr3_aa: CASKVRGLAGSEETQYF
clone_size: -; j_call: TRBJ2-1; cdr3_length: 15; v_call: TRBV28; d_call: -; cdr3_nt: TGTGCCAGCAGTCACCTAGCGTTAGAATACAATGAGCAGTTCTTC; cdr3_aa: CASSHLALEYNEQFF
clone_size: once; j_call: TRBJ2-7; cdr3_length: 16; v_call: TRBV4-3; d_call: -; cdr3_nt: TGCGCCAGCAGCCAAGATCACGGAGGGGGCTTCTACGAGCAGTACTTC; cdr3_aa: CASSQDHGGGFYEQYF
clone_size: -; j_call: TRBJ2-7; cdr3_length: 14; v_call: TRBV27; d_call: TRBD2; cdr3_nt: TGTGCCAGCTCCCCGACTAGCGGAACCTACGAGCAGTACTTC; cdr3_aa: CASSPTSGTYEQYF
clone_size: -; j_call: TRBJ2-7; cdr3_length: 12; v_call: TRBV29-1; d_call: -; cdr3_nt: TGCAGCGCTAACGAACCTGGTTACGAGCAGTACTTC; cdr3_aa: CSANEPGYEQYF
clone_size: -; j_call: TRBJ2-2; cdr3_length: 13; v_call: TRBV6-5; d_call: -; cdr3_nt: TGTGCCAGCAGTTCTAGGGGTGCCGGGGAGCTGTTTTTT; cdr3_aa: CASSSRGAGELFF
clone_size: once; j_call: TRBJ2-7; cdr3_length: 12; v_call: TRBV25-1; d_call: TRBD1; cdr3_nt: TGTGCCAGCAGCTACAGGGGCTACGAGCAGTACTTC; cdr3_aa: CASSYRGYEQYF
clone_size: -; j_call: TRBJ2-5; cdr3_length: 15; v_call: TRBV14; d_call: -; cdr3_nt: TGTGCCAGCAGCCAAGATCTGGGCGGGGAAGAGACCCAGTACTTC; cdr3_aa: CASSQDLGGEETQYF
clone_size: -; j_call: TRBJ1-3; cdr3_length: 13; v_call: TRBV6-5; d_call: -; cdr3_nt: TGTGCCAGCAGTTCTACGAATCGAAACACCATATATTTT; cdr3_aa: CASSSTNRNTIYF
clone_size: -; j_call: TRBJ1-2; cdr3_length: 19; v_call: TRBV12-5; d_call: TRBD1; cdr3_nt: TGTGCTAGTGGTTTGGACACGGGGAGATGGACAGGGACCAACTATGGCTACACCTTC; cdr3_aa: CASGLDTGRWTGTNYGYTF